This T cell receptor (beta chain) came from a study of Graves' ophthalmopathy and Graves' hyperthyroidism. The authors amplified TCR beta CDR3 regions from RNA transcripts. HTBI-primed first-round RT-PCR preceded second-round multiplex PCR. TCRdb processed the multiplex PCR reads anew with MiXCR; each CDR3 protein has one entry. The sample includes a few hundred thousand distinct CDR3 sequences, approximately 15% of them seen just once. This clonotype has only a few counts. Its antigen is currently unknown. A read error is possible here, since a much larger clone lies one base away. Reliance was placed on clinical symptoms, serum thyroxine, TRAb, thyroid ultrasound and orbital computed tomography for diagnosis. It was from under 13 ml of fresh peripheral blood that the PBMCs came. Study-wide results and caveats: Detection in blood was also observed for most expanded thyroid clonotypes above 0.001 frequency. This model predicted ophthalmopathy progression (sensitivity 70% to 71%, specificity 72.22%).

The sequencing input was peripheral blood. This TCR came from a woman younger than 30 with stable Graves' hyperthyroidism.

This CDR3 reads CASSGDSTGELCF. The CDR3, as DNA: TGTGCCAGCAGTGGCGACAGCACCGGGGAGCTGTGTTTT. J is TRBJ2-2 and V is TRBV6-4; D is perhaps TRBD1 or TRBD2 (5 bases each). CDR1 is MRHNA, CDR2 SNTAGT, per germline. There are 13 residues in the CDR3.